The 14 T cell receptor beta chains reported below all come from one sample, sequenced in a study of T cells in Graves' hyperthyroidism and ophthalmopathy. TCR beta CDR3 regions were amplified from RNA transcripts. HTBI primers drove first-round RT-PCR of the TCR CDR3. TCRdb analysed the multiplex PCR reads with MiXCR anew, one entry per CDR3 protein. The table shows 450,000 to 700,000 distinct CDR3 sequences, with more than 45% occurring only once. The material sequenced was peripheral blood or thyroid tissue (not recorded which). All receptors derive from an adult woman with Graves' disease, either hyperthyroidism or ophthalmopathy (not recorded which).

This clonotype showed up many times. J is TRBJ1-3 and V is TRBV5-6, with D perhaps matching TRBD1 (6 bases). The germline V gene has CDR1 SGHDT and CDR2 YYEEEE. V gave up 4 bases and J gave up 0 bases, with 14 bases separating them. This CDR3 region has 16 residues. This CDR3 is CASSQAGTYSGNTIYF. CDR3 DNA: TGTGCCAGCAGCCAAGCCGGGACATACTCTGGAAACACCATATATTTT.

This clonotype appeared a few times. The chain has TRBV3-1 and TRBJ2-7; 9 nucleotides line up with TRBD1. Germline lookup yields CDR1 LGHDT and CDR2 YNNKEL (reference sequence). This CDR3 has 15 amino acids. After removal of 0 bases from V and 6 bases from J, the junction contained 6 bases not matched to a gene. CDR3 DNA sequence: TGTGCCAGCAGCCAAGAGAGGGACAGGGCGTCCGAGCAGTACTTC. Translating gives CASSQERDRASEQYF.

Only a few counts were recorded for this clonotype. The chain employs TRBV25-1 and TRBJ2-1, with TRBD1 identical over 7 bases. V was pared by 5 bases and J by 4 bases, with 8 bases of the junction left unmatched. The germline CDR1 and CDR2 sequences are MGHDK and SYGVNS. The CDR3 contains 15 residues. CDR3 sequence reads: CASSRYRGLYNEQFF. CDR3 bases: TGTGCCAGCAGTAGGTACAGGGGCCTGTACAATGAGCAGTTCTTC.

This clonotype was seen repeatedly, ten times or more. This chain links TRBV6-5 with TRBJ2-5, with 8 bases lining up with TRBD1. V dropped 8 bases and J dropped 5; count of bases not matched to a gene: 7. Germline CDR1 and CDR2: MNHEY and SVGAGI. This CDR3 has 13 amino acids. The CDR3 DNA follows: TGTGCCAGCGGTCAGGGGGCGGGGGAGACCCAGTACTTC. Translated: CASGQGAGETQYF.

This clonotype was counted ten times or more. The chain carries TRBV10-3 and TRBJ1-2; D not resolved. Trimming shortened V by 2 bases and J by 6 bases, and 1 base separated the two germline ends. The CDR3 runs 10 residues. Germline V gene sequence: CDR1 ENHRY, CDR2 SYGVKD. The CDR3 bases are TGTGCCATCAGTGAGGATGGCTACACCTTC. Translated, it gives CAISEDGYTF.

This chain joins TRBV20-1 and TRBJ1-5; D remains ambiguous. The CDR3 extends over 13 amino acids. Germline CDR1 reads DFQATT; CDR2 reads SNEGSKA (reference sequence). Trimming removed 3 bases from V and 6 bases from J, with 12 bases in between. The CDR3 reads CSASSADTQPQHF. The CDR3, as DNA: TGCAGTGCTAGTAGCGCAGACACTCAGCCCCAGCATTTT.

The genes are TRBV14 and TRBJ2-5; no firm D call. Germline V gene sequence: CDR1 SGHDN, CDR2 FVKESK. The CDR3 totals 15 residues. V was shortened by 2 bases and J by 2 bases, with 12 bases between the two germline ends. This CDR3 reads CASSQLSRTQETQYF. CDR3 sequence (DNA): TGTGCCAGCAGCCAATTGTCGCGGACGCAAGAGACCCAGTACTTC.

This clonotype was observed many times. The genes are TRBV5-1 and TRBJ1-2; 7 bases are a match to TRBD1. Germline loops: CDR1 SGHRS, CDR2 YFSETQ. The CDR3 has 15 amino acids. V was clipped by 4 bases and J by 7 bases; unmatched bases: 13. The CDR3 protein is CASSQEPGQSFGYTF. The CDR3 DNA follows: TGCGCCAGCAGCCAGGAACCGGGACAGTCCTTTGGCTACACCTTC.

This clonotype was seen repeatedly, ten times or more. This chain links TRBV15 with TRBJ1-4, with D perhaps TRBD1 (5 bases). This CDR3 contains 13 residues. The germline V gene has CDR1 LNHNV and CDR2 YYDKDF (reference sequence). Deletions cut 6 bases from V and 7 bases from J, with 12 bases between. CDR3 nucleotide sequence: TGTGCCACCAGGAGGGGCGGAGGTGAAAAACTGTTTTTT. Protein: CATRRGGGEKLFF.

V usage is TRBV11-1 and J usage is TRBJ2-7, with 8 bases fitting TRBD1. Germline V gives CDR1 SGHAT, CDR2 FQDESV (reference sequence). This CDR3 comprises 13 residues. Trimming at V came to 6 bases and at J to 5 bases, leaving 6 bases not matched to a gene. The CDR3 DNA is TGTGCCAGCAGTCCTGACAGGGGCCACGAGCAGTACTTC. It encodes CASSPDRGHEQYF.

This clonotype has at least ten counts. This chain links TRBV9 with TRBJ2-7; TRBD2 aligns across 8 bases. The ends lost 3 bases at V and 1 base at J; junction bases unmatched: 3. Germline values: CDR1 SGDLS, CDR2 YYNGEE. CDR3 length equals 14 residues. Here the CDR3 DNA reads TGTGCCAGCAGCGAGGGACTAGGGTCCTACGAGCAGTACTTC. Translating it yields CASSEGLGSYEQYF. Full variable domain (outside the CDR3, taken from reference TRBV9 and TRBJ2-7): DSGVTQTPKHLITATGQRVTLRCSPRSGDLSVYWYQQSLDQGLQFLIQYYNGEERAKGNILERFSAQQFPDLHSELNLSSLELGDSALYFCASSEGLGSYEQYFGPGTRLTVT.

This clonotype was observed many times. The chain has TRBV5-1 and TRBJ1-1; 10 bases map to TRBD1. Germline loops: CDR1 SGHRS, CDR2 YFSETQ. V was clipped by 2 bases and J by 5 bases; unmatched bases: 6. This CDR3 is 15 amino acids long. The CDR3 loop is CASSFPGQGITEAFF. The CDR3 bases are TGCGCCAGCAGCTTCCCGGGACAGGGGATTACTGAAGCTTTCTTT.

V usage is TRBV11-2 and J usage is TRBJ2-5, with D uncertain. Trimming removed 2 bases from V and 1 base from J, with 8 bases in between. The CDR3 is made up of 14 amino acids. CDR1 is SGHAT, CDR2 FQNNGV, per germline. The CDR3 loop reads CASSLWPSQETQYF. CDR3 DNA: TGTGCCAGCAGCTTATGGCCTAGCCAAGAGACCCAGTACTTC. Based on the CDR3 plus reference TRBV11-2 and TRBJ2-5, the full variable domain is EAGVAQSPRYKIIEKRQSVAFWCNPISGHATLYWYQQILGQGPKLLIQFQNNGVVDDSQLPKDRFSAERLKGVDSTLKIQPAKLEDSAVYLCASSLWPSQETQYFGPGTRLLVL.

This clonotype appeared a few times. CDR3 sequence: CASSRNGQDRETQYF. As DNA, the CDR3 is TGTGCCAGCAGCAGAAACGGACAGGACCGAGAGACCCAGTACTTC. The chain combines TRBV5-4 with TRBJ2-5; 7 nucleotides match TRBD1. The CDR3 consists of 15 residues. Germline CDR1 and CDR2: SGHNT and YYREEE (reference sequence). The junction had 10 bases not matched to a gene; V was cut back by 4 bases and J by 4 bases.